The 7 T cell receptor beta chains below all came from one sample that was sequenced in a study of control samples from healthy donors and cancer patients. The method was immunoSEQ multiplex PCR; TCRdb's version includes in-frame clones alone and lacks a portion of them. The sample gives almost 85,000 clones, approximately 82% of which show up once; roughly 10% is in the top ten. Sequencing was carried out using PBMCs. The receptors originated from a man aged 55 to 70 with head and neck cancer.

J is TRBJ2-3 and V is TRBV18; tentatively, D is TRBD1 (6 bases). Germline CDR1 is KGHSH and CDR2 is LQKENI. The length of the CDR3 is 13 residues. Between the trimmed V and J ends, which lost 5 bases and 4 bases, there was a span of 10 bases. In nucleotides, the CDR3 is TGTGCCAGCTCAAGTGGGGGCGCAGATACGCAGTATTTT. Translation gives CASSSGGADTQYF.

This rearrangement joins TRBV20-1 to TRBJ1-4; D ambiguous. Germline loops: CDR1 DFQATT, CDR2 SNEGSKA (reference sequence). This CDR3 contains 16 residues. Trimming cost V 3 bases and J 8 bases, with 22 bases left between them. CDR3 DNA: TGCAGTGCTAGTATTTGGGTCACCGACGAGGACGAAAAACTGTTTTTT. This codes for CSASIWVTDEDEKLFF.

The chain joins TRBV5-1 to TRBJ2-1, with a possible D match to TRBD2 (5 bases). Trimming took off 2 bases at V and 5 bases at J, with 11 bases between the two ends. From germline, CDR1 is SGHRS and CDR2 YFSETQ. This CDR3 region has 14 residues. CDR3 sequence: CASSFSEGNNEQFF. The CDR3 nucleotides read TGCGCCAGCAGCTTTTCAGAGGGTAACAATGAGCAGTTCTTC. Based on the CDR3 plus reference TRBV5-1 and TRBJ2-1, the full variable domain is KAGVTQTPRYLIKTRGQQVTLSCSPISGHRSVSWYQQTPGQGLQFLFEYFSETQRNKGNFPGRFSGRQFSNSRSEMNVSTLELGDSALYLCASSFSEGNNEQFFGPGTRLTVL.

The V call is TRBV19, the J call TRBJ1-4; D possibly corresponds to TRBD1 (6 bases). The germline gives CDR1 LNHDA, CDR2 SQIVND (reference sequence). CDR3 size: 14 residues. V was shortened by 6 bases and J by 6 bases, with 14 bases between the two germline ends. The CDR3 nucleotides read TGTGCCAGTAGCCTTGGGGGCGCCGATGAAAAACTGTTTTTT. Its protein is CASSLGGADEKLFF.

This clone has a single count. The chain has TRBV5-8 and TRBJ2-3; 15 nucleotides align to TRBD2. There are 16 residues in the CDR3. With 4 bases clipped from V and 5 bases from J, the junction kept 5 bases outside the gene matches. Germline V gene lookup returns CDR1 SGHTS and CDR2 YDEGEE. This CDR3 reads CASSQGLAGGRDTQYF. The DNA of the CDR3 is TGTGCCAGCAGCCAGGGACTAGCGGGAGGACGAGATACGCAGTATTTT. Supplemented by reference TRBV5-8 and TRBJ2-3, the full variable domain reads EAGVTQSPTHLIKTRGQQATLRCSPISGHTSVYWYQQALGLGLQFLLWYDEGEERNRGNFPPRFSGRQFPNYSSELNVNALELEDSALYLCASSQGLAGGRDTQYFGPGTRLTVL.

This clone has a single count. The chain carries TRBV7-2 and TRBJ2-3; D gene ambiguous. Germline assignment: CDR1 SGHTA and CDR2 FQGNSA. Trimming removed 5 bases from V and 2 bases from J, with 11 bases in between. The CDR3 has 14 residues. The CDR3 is CASSPSPVTDTQYF. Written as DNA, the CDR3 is TGTGCCAGCAGCCCCTCCCCAGTCACAGATACGCAGTATTTT. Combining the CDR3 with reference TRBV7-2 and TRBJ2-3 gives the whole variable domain GAGVSQSPSNKVTEKGKDVELRCDPISGHTALYWYRQSLGQGLEFLIYFQGNSAPDKSGLPSDRFSAERTGGSVSTLTIQRTQQEDSAVYLCASSPSPVTDTQYFGPGTRLTVL.

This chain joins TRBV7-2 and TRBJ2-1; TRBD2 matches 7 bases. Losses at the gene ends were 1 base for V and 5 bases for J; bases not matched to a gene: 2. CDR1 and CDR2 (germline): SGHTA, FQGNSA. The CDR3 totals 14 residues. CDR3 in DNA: TGTGCCAGCAGCTTAGATAGCGGGCACAATGAGCAGTTCTTC. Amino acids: CASSLDSGHNEQFF.